These 5 T cell receptor beta chains share one sample of origin, sequenced in a study of T cells in Graves' hyperthyroidism and ophthalmopathy. From RNA transcripts, TCR beta CDR3 regions were amplified. Initially, a first-round RT-PCR of the TCR CDR3 employed the HTBI primer set. TCRdb analysed the multiplex PCR reads with MiXCR anew, one entry per CDR3 protein. The sample lists around 350,000 distinct CDR3 sequences, around 25% seen once, with 73% in the top ten. The sequenced sample was blood. All receptors come from a middle-aged man with Graves' hyperthyroidism.

This clonotype was counted ten times or more. V gene TRBV10-3 combines with J gene TRBJ2-3, with 8 bases identical to TRBD2. CDR3 length equals 14 residues. Trimming removed 10 bases from V and 3 bases from J; junction bases left unmatched: 9. The V gene's germline CDR1 is ENHRY and CDR2 SYGVKD. The CDR3 DNA reads TGTGCCACCGAAAGTAGCGGGAAGACAGATACGCAGTATTTT. Its protein product is CATESSGKTDTQYF.

The chain employs TRBV30 and TRBJ1-6, with D unclear. This CDR3 region has 11 residues. Looked up from germline, CDR1 is GTSNPN and CDR2 is SVGIG (reference sequence). Trimming cost V 8 bases and J 7 bases, with 9 bases left between them. CDR3 protein: CAASSNSPLHF. CDR3 nucleotide sequence: TGTGCCGCATCCTCAAATTCACCCCTCCACTTT.

V and J are TRBV6-1 and TRBJ2-1; D is perhaps TRBD2 (6 bases). The germline gives CDR1 MNHNS, CDR2 SASEGT. V was clipped by 6 bases and J by 8 bases, with 23 bases between them. CDR3 size: 16 residues. The DNA for the CDR3 is TGTGCCAGCAGCGAAACCGGGAGCCACCGCGGCCATGAGCAGTTCTTC. Residues: CASSETGSHRGHEQFF.

The chain combines TRBV28 with TRBJ1-5; 8 bases are shared with TRBD1. The CDR3 contains 15 residues. Germline V gene sequence: CDR1 MDHEN, CDR2 SYDVKM. J gave up 4 bases and V 2 bases, and 4 bases lay outside the gene matches. The CDR3 sequence is CASSLPGGPNQPQHF. The CDR3 region has the DNA TGTGCCAGCAGTTTACCAGGGGGCCCTAATCAGCCCCAGCATTTT. Complete variable domain (other parts from reference TRBV28 and TRBJ1-5): DVKVTQSSRYLVKRTGEKVFLECVQDMDHENMFWYRQDPGLGLRLIYFSYDVKMKEKGDIPEGYSVSREKKERFSLILESASTNQTSMYLCASSLPGGPNQPQHFGDGTRLSIL.

This clonotype occurred many times. The rearrangement joins TRBV6-6 to TRBJ2-7; 11 bases match TRBD1. The ends lost 0 bases at V and 3 bases at J; junction bases unmatched: 7. CDR1 is MNHNY and CDR2 is SVGAGI in the germline V gene (reference sequence). The CDR3 length is 17 residues. CDR3 in DNA: TGTGCCAGCAGTTACTCGTCGGGGGACAGGGGGGGCTACGAGCAGTACTTC. Amino acid sequence: CASSYSSGDRGGYEQYF.